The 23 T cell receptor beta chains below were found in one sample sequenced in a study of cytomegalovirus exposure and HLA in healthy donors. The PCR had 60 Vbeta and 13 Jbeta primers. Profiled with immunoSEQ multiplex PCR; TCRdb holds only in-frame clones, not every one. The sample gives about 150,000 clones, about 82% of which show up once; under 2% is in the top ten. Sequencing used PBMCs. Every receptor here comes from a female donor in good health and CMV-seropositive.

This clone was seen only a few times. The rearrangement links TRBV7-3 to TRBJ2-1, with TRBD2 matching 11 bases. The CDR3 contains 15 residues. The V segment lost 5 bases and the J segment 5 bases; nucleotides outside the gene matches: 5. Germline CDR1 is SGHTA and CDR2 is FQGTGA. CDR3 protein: CASSPSSGGHNEQFF. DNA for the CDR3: TGTGCCAGCAGCCCCTCTAGCGGGGGGCACAATGAGCAGTTCTTC.

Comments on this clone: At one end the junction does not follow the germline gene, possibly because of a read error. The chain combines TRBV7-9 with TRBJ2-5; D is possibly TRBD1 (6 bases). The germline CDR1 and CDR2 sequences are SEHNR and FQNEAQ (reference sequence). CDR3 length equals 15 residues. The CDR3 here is CSSSLLTGTKETQYF. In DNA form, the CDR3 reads TGTTCCAGCAGCTTATTAACAGGGACGAAGGAGACCCAGTACTTC.

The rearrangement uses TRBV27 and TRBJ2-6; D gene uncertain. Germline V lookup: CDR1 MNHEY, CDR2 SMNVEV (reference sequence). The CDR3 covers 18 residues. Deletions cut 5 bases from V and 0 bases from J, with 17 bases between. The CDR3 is CASSPPEALFSGANVLTF. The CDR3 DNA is TGTGCCAGCAGTCCCCCTGAGGCCTTGTTCTCTGGGGCCAACGTCCTGACTTTC.

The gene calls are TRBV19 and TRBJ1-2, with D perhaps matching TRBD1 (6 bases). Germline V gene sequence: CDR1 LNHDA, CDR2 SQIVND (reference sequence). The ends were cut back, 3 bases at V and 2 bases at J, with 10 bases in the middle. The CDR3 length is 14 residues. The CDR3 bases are TGTGCCAGTAGTATGGACAGCGAGAACTATGGCTACACCTTC. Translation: CASSMDSENYGYTF.

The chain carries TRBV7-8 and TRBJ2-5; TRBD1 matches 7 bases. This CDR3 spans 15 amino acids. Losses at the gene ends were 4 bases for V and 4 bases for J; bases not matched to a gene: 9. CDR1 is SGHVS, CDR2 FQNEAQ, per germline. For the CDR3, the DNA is TGTGCCAGCAGCTACTACCGACAGGGAAGAGAGACCCAGTACTTC. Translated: CASSYYRQGRETQYF.

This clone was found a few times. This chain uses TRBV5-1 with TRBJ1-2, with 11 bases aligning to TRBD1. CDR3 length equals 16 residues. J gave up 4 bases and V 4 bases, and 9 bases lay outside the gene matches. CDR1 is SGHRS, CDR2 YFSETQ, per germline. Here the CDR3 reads CASSKGTGGALYGYTF. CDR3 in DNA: TGCGCCAGCAGCAAGGGGACAGGGGGAGCACTCTATGGCTACACCTTC.

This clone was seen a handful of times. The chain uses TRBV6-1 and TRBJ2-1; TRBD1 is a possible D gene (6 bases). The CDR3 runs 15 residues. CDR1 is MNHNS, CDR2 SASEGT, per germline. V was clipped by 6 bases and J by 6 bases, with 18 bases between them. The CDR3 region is CASSPNQGLGNEQFF. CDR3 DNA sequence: TGTGCCAGCAGCCCGAATCAGGGGTTGGGCAATGAGCAGTTCTTC.

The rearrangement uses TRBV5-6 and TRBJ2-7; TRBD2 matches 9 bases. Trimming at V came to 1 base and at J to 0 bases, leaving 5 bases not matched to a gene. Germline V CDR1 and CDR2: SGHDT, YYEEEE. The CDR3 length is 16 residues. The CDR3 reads CASSLKASGVSYEQYF. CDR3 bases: TGTGCCAGCAGCTTGAAGGCTAGCGGGGTCTCCTACGAGCAGTACTTC. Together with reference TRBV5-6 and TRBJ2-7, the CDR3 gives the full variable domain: DAGVTQSPTHLIKTRGQQVTLRCSPKSGHDTVSWYQQALGQGPQFIFQYYEEEERQRGNFPDRFSGHQFPNYSSELNVNALLLGDSALYLCASSLKASGVSYEQYFGPGTRLTVT.

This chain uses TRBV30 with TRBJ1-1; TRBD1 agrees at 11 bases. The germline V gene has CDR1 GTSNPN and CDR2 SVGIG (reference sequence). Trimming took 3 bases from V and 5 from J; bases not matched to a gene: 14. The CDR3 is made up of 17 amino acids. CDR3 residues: CAWSDFLGQGAVTEAFF. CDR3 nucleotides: TGTGCCTGGAGCGATTTTCTAGGACAGGGGGCGGTGACTGAAGCTTTCTTT.

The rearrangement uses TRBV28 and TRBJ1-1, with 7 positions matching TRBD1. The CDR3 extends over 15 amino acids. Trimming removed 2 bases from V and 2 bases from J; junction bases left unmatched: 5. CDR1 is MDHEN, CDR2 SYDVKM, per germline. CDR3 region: CASSLTGTVNTEAFF. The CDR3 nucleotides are TGTGCCAGCAGTTTAACTGGGACAGTAAACACTGAAGCTTTCTTT.

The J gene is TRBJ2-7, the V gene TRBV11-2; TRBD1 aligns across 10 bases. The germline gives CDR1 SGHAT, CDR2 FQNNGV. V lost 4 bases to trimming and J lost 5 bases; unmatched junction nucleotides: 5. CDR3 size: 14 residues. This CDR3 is CASSSRGQGNEQYF. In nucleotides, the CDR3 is TGTGCCAGCAGCTCGAGGGGACAGGGGAACGAGCAGTACTTC.

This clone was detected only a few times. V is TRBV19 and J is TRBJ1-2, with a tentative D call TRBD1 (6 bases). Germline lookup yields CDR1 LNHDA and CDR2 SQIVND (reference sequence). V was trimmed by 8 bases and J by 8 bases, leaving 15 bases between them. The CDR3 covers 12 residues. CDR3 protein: CASDVRGRGYTF. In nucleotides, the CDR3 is TGTGCCAGTGATGTCAGGGGCCGGGGCTACACCTTC.

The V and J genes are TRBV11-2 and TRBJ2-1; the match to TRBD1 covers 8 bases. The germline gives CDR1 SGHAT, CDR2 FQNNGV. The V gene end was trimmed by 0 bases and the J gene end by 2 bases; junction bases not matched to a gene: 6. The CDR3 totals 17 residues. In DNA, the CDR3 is TGTGCCAGCAGCTTAGATCTGTCAGGGGGCACCTACAATGAGCAGTTCTTC. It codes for CASSLDLSGGTYNEQFF. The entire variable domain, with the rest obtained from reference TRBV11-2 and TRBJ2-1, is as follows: EAGVAQSPRYKIIEKRQSVAFWCNPISGHATLYWYQQILGQGPKLLIQFQNNGVVDDSQLPKDRFSAERLKGVDSTLKIQPAKLEDSAVYLCASSLDLSGGTYNEQFFGPGTRLTVL.

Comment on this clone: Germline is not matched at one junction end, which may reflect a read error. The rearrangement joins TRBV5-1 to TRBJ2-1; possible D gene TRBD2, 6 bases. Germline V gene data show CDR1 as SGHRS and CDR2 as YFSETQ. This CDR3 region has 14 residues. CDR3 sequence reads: CASRLGRGMNEQFF. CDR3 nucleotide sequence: TGCGCCAGCAGGTTGGGACGGGGGATGAATGAGCAGTTCTTC.

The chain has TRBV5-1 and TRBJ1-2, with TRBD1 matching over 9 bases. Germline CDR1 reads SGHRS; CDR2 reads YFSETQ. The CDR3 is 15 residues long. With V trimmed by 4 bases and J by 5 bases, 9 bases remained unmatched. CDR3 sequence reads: CASSREGQGDYGYTF. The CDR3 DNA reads TGCGCCAGCAGCCGAGAGGGACAGGGTGATTATGGCTACACCTTC.

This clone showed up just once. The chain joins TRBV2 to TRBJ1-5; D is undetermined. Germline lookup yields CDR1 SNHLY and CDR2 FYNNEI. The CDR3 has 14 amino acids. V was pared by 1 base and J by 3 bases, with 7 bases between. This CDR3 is CASSEVQTNQPQHF. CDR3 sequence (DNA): TGTGCCAGCAGTGAAGTACAGACCAATCAGCCCCAGCATTTT.

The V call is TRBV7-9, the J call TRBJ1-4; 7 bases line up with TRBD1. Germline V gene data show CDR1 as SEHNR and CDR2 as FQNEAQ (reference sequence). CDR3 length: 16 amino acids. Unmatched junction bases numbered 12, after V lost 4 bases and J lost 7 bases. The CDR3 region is CASSSDRAAISEKLFF. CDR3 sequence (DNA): TGTGCCAGCAGCTCCGACAGGGCCGCCATCAGTGAAAAACTGTTTTTT.

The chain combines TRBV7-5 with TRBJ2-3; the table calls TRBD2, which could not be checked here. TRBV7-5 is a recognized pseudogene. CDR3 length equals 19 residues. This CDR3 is CVRAPEGLAGGPGTDTQYF. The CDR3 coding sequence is TGTGTCAGAGCACCGGAGGGACTAGCGGGAGGGCCCGGAACAGATACGCAGTATTTT.

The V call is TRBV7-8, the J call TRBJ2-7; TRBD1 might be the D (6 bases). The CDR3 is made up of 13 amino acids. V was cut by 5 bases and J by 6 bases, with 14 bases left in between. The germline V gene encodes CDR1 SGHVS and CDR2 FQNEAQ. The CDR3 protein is CASSRDRTSEQYF. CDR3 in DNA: TGTGCCAGCAGCCGAGACAGGACCAGCGAGCAGTACTTC. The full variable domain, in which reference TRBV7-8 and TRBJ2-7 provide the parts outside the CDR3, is GAGVSQSPRYKVAKRGQDVALRCDPISGHVSLFWYQQALGQGPEFLTYFQNEAQLDKSGLPSDRFFAERPEGSVSTLKIQRTQQEDSAVYLCASSRDRTSEQYFGPGTRLTVT.

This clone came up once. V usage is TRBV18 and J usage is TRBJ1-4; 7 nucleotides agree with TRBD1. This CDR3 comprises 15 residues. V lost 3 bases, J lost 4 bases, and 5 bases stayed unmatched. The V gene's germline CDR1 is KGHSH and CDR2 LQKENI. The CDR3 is CASSPLTGINEKLFF. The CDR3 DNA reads TGTGCCAGCTCACCCTTGACAGGGATTAATGAAAAACTGTTTTTT.

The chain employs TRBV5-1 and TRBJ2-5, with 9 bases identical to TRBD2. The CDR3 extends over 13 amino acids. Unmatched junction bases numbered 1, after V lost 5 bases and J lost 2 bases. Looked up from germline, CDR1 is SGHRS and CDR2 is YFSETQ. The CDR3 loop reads CASRAGGQETQYF. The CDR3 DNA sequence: TGCGCCAGCAGAGCGGGGGGTCAAGAGACCCAGTACTTC.

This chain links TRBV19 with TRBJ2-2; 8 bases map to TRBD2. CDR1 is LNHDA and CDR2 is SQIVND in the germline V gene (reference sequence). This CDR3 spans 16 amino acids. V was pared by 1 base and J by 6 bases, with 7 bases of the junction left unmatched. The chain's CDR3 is CASSIGGGLKAGELFF. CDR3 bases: TGTGCCAGTAGTATAGGCGGGGGGCTCAAAGCCGGGGAGCTGTTTTTT.

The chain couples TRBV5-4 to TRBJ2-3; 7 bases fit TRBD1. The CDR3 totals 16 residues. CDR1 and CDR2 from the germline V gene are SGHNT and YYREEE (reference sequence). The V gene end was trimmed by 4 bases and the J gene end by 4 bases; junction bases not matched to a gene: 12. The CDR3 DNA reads TGTGCCAGCAGCCACCCGACAGGGCCTAGCTCAGATACGCAGTATTTT. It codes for CASSHPTGPSSDTQYF.